What follows describes a single TCR beta chain. Its antigen is not identified. PCR employed 60 Vbeta and 13 Jbeta primers. TCRdb's copy holds only in-frame clones and misses some; the assay was immunoSEQ multiplex PCR. There are 210,000 or so clones in the sample; around 80% occur only once, and 0.45% to 0.5% lies in the top ten. The sample belongs to a study of cytomegalovirus exposure and HLA in healthy donors. Overall study findings and caveats: A previous analysis found most TCR beta V segments productive roughly 87% or roughly 30% of the time. Equally common other TCR beta chains were less clonally expanded than HLA-associated ones, a later analysis found.

The CDR3 runs 15 residues. The germline V gene encodes CDR1 SGHRS and CDR2 YFSETQ. V lost 7 bases to trimming and J lost 4 bases, with 20 bases between them. The gene calls are TRBV5-1 and TRBJ1-1; no clear D gene. Material: PBMCs. This TCR derives from a boy between 10 and 17 years old in good health and CMV-seronegative. CDR3 nucleotide sequence: TGCGCCAGCTCGACGAGTATGGGTCGCGGCACTGAAGCTTTCTTT. Protein sequence: CASSTSMGRGTEAFF.